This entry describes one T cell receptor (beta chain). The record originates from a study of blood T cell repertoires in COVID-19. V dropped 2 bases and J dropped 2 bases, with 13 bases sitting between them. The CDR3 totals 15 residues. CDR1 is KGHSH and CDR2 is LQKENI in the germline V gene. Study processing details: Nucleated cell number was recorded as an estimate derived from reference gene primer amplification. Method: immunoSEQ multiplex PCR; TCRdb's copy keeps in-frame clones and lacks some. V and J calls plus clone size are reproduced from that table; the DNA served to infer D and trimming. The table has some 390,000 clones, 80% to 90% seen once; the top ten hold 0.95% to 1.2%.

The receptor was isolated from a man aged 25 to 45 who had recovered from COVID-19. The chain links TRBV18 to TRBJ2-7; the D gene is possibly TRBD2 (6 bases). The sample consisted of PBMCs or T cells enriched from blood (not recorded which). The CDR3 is CASSPISSETYEQYF. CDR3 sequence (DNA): TGTGCCAGCTCACCAATATCTAGCGAGACCTACGAGCAGTACTTC.